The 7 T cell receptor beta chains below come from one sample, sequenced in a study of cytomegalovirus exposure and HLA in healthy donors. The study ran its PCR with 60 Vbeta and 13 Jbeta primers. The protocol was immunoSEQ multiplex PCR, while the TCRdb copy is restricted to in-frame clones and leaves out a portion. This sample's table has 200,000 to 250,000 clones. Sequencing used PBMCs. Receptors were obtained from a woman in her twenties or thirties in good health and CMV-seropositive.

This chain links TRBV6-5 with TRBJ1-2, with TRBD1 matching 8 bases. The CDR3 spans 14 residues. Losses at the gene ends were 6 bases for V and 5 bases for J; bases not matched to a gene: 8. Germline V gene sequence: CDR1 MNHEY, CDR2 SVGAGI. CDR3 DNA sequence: TGTGCCAGCAGAGCCGGGACAGGTCTTTATGGCTACACCTTC. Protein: CASRAGTGLYGYTF.

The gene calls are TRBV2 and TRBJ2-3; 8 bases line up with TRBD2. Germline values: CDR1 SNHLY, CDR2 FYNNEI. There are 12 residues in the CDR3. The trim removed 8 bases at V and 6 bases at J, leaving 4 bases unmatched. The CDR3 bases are TGTGCCAGCGATCCGGGGGGGGATACGCAGTATTTT. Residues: CASDPGGDTQYF.

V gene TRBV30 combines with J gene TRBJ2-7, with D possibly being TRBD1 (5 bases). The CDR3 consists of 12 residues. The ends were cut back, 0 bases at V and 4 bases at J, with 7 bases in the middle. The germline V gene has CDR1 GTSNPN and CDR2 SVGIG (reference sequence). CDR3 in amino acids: CAWSVGVYEQYF. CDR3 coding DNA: TGTGCCTGGAGTGTAGGGGTGTACGAGCAGTACTTC.

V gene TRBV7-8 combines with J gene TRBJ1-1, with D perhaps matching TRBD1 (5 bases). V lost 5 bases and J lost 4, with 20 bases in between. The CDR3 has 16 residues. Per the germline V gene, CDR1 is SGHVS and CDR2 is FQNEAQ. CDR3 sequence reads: CASSRTHRGVSTEAFF. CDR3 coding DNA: TGTGCCAGCAGCCGAACGCATCGGGGGGTCAGCACTGAAGCTTTCTTT.

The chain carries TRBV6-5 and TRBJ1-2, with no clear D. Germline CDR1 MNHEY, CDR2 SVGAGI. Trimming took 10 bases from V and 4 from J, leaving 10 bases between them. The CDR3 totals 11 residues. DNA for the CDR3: TGTGCCACGCGGGGAACCTATGGCTACACCTTC. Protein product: CATRGTYGYTF.

In nucleotides, the CDR3 is TGCAGCGTTCTAGCGGGAGGCACAGATACGCAGTATTTT. This gives the protein CSVLAGGTDTQYF. The chain recombines TRBV29-1 with TRBJ2-3, with 10 nucleotides matching TRBD2. Germline CDR1 SQVTM, CDR2 ANQGSEA. After removal of 5 bases from V and 1 base from J, the junction contained 0 bases not matched to a gene. This CDR3 comprises 13 residues.

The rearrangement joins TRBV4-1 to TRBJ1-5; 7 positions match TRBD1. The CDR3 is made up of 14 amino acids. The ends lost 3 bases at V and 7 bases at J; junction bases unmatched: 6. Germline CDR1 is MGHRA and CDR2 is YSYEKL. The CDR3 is CASSHRQGEQPQHF. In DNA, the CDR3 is TGCGCCAGCAGCCACAGACAGGGTGAGCAGCCCCAGCATTTT.